The clone carrying this TCR beta chain has a count of ten or more. The antigen remains undetermined. This record belongs to a study of Graves' ophthalmopathy and Graves' hyperthyroidism. Overall study findings and caveats: Blood samples also showed most expanded thyroid clonotypes exceeding 0.001 frequency. Separation of ophthalmopathy from stable hyperthyroidism was achieved by a 13-signature model, at approximately 88% sensitivity and under 82% specificity.

As the template, RNA transcripts were used to amplify TCR beta CDR3 regions. Scientists carried out first-round RT-PCR using HTBI primers and then a second-round multiplex PCR. TCRdb re-called the multiplex PCR reads through MiXCR, storing one row per CDR3 protein. The sample lists 200,000 to 250,000 distinct CDR3 sequences, roughly 21% occurring once. Other autoimmune diseases, uncontrolled infections, pregnancy or lactation ruled patients out of participation. The V and J ends lost 4 bases and 4 bases respectively, with 11 bases between them. Germline V gene data show CDR1 as SGHRS and CDR2 as YFSETQ. The CDR3 is 13 amino acids.

This sequence was found in a woman between 50 and 59 years old with Graves' ophthalmopathy. Sequencing input: peripheral blood. The chain links TRBV5-1 to TRBJ1-2; tentative D call: TRBD1 (5 bases). CDR3 DNA: TGCGCCAGCAGCGTGGACGGGGGCTATGGCTACACCTTC. As protein: CASSVDGGYGYTF.